Following are 5 T cell receptor beta chains from one sample sequenced in a study of blood T cell repertoires in COVID-19. Measured with immunoSEQ multiplex PCR; TCRdb has only the in-frame clones, and not every one. The data contain about 250,000 clones, over 75% of them singletons. The source material was peripheral blood. All receptors derive from a woman in her 30s with acute or convalescent COVID-19.

The chain employs TRBV7-8 and TRBJ1-5; 9 bases are a match to TRBD1. The germline V gene has CDR1 SGHVS and CDR2 FQNEAQ. The CDR3 spans 15 residues. V trimming: 1 base; J trimming: 7 bases; junction bases outside the gene matches: 5. The CDR3 bases are TGTGCCAGCAGCTTAGGATTGGACAGGGGACAGCCCCAGCATTTT. This translates into CASSLGLDRGQPQHF.

Concerning this clone itself: The sample has other DNA sequences that encode this CDR3 too. This chain joins TRBV19 and TRBJ2-3, with a weak D call TRBD2 (6 bases). This CDR3 is 14 amino acids long. Trimming cost V 2 bases and J 2 bases, with 8 bases left between them. Germline lookup yields CDR1 LNHDA and CDR2 SQIVND (reference sequence). CDR3 residues: CASSISGSTDTQYF. CDR3 DNA sequence: TGTGCCAGTAGTATAAGCGGGTCCACAGATACGCAGTATTTT.

This chain joins TRBV12-2 and TRBJ2-5; the D call in the table, TRBD2, was not verified against the DNA. TRBV12-2 is listed as a pseudogene. The CDR3 length is 16 residues. The CDR3, as DNA: TGTGCAAGTCGCCGAAGACTAGCGGGGTACCAAGAGACCCAGTACTTC. Protein product: CASRRRLAGYQETQYF.

This clone was observed a single time. The chain links TRBV4-3 to TRBJ2-1; D is unclear. CDR1 is LGHNA, CDR2 YSLEER, per germline. V was shortened by 1 base and J by 5 bases, with 12 bases between the two germline ends. The CDR3 has 15 residues. The CDR3 spells CASSQGRYIDNEQFF. For the CDR3, the DNA is TGCGCCAGCAGCCAAGGGCGGTATATAGACAATGAGCAGTTCTTC.

The J gene is TRBJ2-6, the V gene TRBV4-1, with D hard to call. CDR3 length equals 16 residues. V lost 0 bases and J 2 bases, leaving 8 bases between the germline ends. Looked up from germline, CDR1 is MGHRA and CDR2 is YSYEKL. CDR3 bases: TGCGCCAGCAGCCAAGATGGTCGGGCTGGGGCCAACGTCCTGACTTTC. Encoded protein: CASSQDGRAGANVLTF.